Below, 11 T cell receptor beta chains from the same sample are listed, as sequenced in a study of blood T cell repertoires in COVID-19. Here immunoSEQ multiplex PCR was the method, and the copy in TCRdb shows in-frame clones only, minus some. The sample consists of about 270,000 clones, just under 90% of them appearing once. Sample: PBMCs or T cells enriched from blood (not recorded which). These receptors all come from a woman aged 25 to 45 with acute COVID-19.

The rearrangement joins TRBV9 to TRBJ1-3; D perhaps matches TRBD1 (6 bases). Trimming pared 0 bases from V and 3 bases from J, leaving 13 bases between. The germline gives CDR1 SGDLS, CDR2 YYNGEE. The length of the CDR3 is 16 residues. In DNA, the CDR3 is TGTGCCAGCAGCGTAGCTTCAGGGGTAGGTGGAAACACCATATATTTT. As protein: CASSVASGVGGNTIYF.

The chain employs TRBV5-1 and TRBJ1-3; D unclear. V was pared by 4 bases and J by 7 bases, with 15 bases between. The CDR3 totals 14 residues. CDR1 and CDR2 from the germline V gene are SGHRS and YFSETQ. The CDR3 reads CASSPAGSQNTIYF. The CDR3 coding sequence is TGCGCCAGCAGCCCCGCGGGGAGTCAGAACACCATATATTTT. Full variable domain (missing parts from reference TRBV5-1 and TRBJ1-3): KAGVTQTPRYLIKTRGQQVTLSCSPISGHRSVSWYQQTPGQGLQFLFEYFSETQRNKGNFPGRFSGRQFSNSRSEMNVSTLELGDSALYLCASSPAGSQNTIYFGEGSWLTVV.

CDR3 nucleotides: TGTGCCAGCAGTGACATCGGGTTCACTGAAGCTTTCTTT. Protein: CASSDIGFTEAFF. This chain connects TRBV6-4 to TRBJ1-1; D gene uncertain. Trimming pared 2 bases from V and 4 bases from J, leaving 8 bases between. The germline V gene has CDR1 MRHNA and CDR2 SNTAGT. The CDR3 sequence is 13 residues long.

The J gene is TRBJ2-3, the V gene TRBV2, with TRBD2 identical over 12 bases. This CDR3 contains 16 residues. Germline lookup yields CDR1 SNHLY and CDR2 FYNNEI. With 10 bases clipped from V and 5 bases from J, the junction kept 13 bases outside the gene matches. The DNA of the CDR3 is TGTGCCACCTACAGGACTAGCGGGAATGGTAGAGATACGCAGTATTTT. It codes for CATYRTSGNGRDTQYF.

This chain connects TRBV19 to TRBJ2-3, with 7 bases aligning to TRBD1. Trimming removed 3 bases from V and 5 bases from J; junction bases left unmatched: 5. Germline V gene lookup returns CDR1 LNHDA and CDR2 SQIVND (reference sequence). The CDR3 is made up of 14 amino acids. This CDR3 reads CASSIQGGKDTQYF. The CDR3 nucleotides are TGTGCCAGTAGTATCCAAGGGGGCAAAGATACGCAGTATTTT.

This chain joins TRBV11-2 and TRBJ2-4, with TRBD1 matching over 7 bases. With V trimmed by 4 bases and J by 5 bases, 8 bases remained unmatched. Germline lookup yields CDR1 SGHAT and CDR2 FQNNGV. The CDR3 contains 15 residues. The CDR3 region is CASSSTRGWQNIQYF. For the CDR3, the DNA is TGTGCCAGCAGCTCCACCAGGGGGTGGCAAAACATTCAGTACTTC. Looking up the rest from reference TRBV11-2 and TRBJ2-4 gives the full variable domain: EAGVAQSPRYKIIEKRQSVAFWCNPISGHATLYWYQQILGQGPKLLIQFQNNGVVDDSQLPKDRFSAERLKGVDSTLKIQPAKLEDSAVYLCASSSTRGWQNIQYFGAGTRLSVL.

CDR3: CASSLFPGLTGELFF. CDR3 DNA sequence: TGTGCCAGCAGCTTATTCCCAGGCCTCACCGGGGAGCTGTTTTTT. This sequence joins TRBV7-3 and TRBJ2-2; no clear D gene. CDR1 and CDR2 (germline): SGHTA, FQGTGA. The CDR3 has 15 residues. V gave up 2 bases and J gave up 4 bases, with 11 bases separating them.

CDR3 residues: CASSSRGDDNSPLHF. CDR3 nucleotides: TGTGCCAGCAGCTCTCGGGGGGACGATAATTCACCCCTCCACTTT. The rearrangement uses TRBV6-4 and TRBJ1-6; weak D call: TRBD1 (5 bases). Between the trimmed V and J ends, which lost 6 bases and 5 bases, there was a span of 14 bases. From germline, CDR1 is MRHNA and CDR2 SNTAGT. The CDR3 is 15 residues long.

CDR3 DNA: TGCGCCAGCAGCTTCCAACAGAGTAACACCGGGGAGCTGTTTTTT. It translates to CASSFQQSNTGELFF. J is TRBJ2-2 and V is TRBV5-1, with no clear D. This CDR3 is 15 amino acids long. V was cut by 2 bases and J by 2 bases, with 10 bases left in between. From germline, CDR1 is SGHRS and CDR2 YFSETQ.

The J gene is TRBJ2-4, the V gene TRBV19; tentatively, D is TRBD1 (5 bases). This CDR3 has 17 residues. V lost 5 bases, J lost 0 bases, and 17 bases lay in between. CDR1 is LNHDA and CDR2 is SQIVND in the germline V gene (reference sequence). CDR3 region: CASSSRRDFGAKNIQYF. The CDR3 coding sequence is TGTGCCAGTAGTTCCCGCAGGGATTTCGGAGCCAAAAACATTCAGTACTTC.

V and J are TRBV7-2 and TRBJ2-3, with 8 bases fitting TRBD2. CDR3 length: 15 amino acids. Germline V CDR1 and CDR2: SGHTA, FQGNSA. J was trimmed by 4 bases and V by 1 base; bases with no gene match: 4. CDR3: CASSLVAGGADTQYF. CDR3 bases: TGTGCCAGCAGCTTAGTTGCGGGAGGTGCAGATACGCAGTATTTT.